This T cell receptor beta chain was sequenced during a study of multiple sclerosis patients with progressive multifocal leukoencephalopathy. General study findings and limits: In most PML patients, TRB repertoires appeared less diverse by entropy. TRBV and TRBJ usage showed no common pattern when PML developed. PML-onset expanded TRB clones were detectable before and during natalizumab therapy.

Sequencing was performed with immunoSEQ multiplex PCR; in TCRdb, only in-frame clones are kept and a portion is missing. The sample yields roughly 28,000 clones, 88% seen once. Comment on this clone: No antigen is known for it.

As for time point: before natalizumab initiation. T0 refers to blood drawn before natalizumab was first infused. The TCR originated in a human donor with multiple sclerosis. The sequencing input was PBMCs.

CDR3 protein: CASSQVEWHYGYTF. CDR3 nucleotide sequence: TGCGCCAGCAGCCAAGTGGAGTGGCACTATGGCTACACCTTC. V gene TRBV4-1 combines with J gene TRBJ1-2, with no clear D. CDR1 is MGHRA, CDR2 YSYEKL, per germline. This CDR3 comprises 14 residues. The germline V and J ends were trimmed by 1 base and 3 bases, with 9 bases remaining between them.